This T cell receptor beta chain emerged from a study of cytomegalovirus exposure and HLA in healthy donors. With 60 Vbeta and 13 Jbeta primers, the PCR was carried out. Methods used by the authors: Later, an analysis found 75 million to 90 million unique TCR beta chains, and roughly 10 million of these were shared. The protocol was immunoSEQ multiplex PCR, while the TCRdb copy is restricted to in-frame clones and leaves out a portion. V and J calls and clone size are those listed in that table; D and trimming were worked out from the DNA. Counted here are roughly 150,000 clones, roughly 77% occurring once; the ten biggest clones make up 11%. General observations from the study: A later analysis linked a missense variant in DCLRE1C to the trimming of TCR beta V and J genes. Under 20,000 TCR beta sequences were associated with HLA alleles at 0.05 false discovery rate in a later analysis.

Trimming cost V 0 bases and J 1 base; bases outside gene matches: 5. The CDR3 length is 16 residues. CDR1 MNHNY and CDR2 SVGAGI come from the germline V gene (reference sequence). As for this clone: Its specificity is unknown.

This TCR derives from a man younger than 35 in good health and CMV-seropositive. Source material: PBMCs. V gene TRBV6-6 combines with J gene TRBJ2-7; TRBD1 agrees at 8 bases. CDR3 residues: CASSYSPGTGSYEQYF. CDR3 in DNA: TGTGCCAGCAGTTACTCGCCCGGGACAGGATCCTACGAGCAGTACTTC.